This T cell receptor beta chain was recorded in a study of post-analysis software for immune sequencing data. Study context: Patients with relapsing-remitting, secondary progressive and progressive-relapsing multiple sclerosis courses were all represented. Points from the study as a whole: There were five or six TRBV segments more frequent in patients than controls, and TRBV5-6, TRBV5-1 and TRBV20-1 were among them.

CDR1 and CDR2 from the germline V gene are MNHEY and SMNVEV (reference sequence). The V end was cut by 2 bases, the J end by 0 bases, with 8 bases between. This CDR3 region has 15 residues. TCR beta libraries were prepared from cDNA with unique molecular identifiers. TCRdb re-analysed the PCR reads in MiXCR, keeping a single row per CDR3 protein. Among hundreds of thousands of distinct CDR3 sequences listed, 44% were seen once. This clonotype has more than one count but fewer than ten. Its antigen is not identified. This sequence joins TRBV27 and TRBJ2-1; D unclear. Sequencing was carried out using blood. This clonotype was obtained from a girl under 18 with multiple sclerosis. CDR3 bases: TGTGCCAGCAGTTTAAGCGAAGGCTCCTACAATGAGCAGTTCTTC. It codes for CASSLSEGSYNEQFF.